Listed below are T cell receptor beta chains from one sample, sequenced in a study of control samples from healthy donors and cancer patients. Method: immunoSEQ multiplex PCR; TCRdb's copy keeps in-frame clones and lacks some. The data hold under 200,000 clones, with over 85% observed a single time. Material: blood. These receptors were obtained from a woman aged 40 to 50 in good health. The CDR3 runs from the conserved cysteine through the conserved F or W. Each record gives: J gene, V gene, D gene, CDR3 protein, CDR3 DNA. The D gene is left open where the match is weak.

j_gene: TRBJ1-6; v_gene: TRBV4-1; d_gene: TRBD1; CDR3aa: CASSQGRGGSSYAGNSPLHF; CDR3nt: TGCGCCAGCAGCCAAGGGCGAGGGGGCTCTTCGTATGCCGGTAATTCACCCCTCCACTTT
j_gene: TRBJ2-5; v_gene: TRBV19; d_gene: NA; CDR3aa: CASSIGGRGETQYF; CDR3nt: TGTGCCAGTAGTATTGGGGGCAGGGGAGAGACCCAGTACTTC
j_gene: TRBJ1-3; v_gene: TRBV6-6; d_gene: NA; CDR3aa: CASSYDGTTRPTIYF; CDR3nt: TGTGCCAGCAGTTACGATGGAACCACTCGTCCAACCATATATTTT
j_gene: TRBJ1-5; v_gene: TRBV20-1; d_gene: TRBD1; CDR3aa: CSASIAGGAGSNQPQHF; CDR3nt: TGCAGTGCTAGTATCGCAGGGGGCGCGGGCAGCAATCAGCCCCAGCATTTT
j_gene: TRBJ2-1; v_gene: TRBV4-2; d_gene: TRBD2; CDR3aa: CASSQGLASGGASNLFF; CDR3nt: TGTGCCAGCAGCCAAGGATTGGCTAGCGGGGGGGCGTCGAATCTATTCTTC
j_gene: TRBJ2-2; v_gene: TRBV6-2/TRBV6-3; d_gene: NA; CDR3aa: CASSLTGNTGELFF; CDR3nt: TGTGCCAGCAGTTTGACGGGGAACACCGGGGAGCTGTTTTTT
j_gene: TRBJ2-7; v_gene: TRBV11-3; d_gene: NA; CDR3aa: CASSRRAEYEQYF; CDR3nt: TGTGCCAGCAGCCGACGGGCGGAGTACGAGCAGTACTTC
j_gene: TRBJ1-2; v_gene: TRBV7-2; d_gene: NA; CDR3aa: CASSLGTPNYGYTF; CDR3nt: TGTGCCAGCAGCTTAGGGACACCTAACTATGGCTACACCTTC
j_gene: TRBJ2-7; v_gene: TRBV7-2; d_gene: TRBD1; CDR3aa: CASSSSRTGSEQYF; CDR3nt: TGTGCCAGCAGCTCCTCACGGACAGGGAGCGAGCAGTACTTC
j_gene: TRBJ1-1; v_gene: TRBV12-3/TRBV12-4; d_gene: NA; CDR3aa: CASSFLQITEAFF; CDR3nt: TGTGCCAGCAGCTTCCTTCAAATCACTGAAGCTTTCTTT
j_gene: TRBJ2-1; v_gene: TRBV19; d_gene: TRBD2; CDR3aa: CASSISGGEQFF; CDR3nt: TGTGCCAGTAGTATATCGGGAGGAGAGCAGTTCTTC